The 18 T cell receptor beta chains given below trace back to one sample, sequenced in a study of CD8+CD57+ T cells in acquired aplastic anemia. Before being chosen for sequencing, patients had shown CD8+CD57+ cell expansion by flow cytometry. The study profiled TCR beta VDJ and CDR3 using genomic DNA as template. TCRdb independently ran MiXCR on the reads; one entry per CDR3 protein. The table lists some 180,000 distinct CDR3 sequences, more than 60% of them singletons. Sequencing used sorted CD4+, CD8+, or CD8+CD57+ T cells (not recorded which) from PBMCs. All receptors come from a human donor with aplastic anemia.

Comments on this clonotype: A much larger clone lies a single base off, so this may be a read error. The chain has TRBV12-5 and TRBJ1-2; the D is unclear. This CDR3 spans 14 amino acids. V was clipped by 2 bases and J by 6 bases, with 13 bases between them. Germline CDR1 LGHNT, CDR2 FRNRAP. CDR3 sequence (DNA): TGTGCTAGTGGTTTGACGGGTTCCAACCATGGCTACACCTTC. This encodes CASGLTGSNHGYTF.

A note on this clonotype: Germline is not matched at one junction end, which may reflect a read error. The chain recombines TRBV7-3 with TRBJ2-1; D gene unclear. Germline assignment: CDR1 SGHTA and CDR2 FQGTGA. CDR3 length: 15 amino acids. CDR3 coding DNA: TGCGCCAGCAGCCTCACCCGGACGAGAGACAATGAGCAGTTCTTC. This gives the protein CASSLTRTRDNEQFF.

This clonotype has a single count. An end of the junction differs from the germline gene, which may be a read error. The CDR3 DNA follows: TGTGCCAGCAGTGAACCCGGGACGCAGCAGTTCTTC. As protein: CASSEPGTQQFF. The chain carries TRBV10-3 and TRBJ2-1; D may correspond to TRBD1 or TRBD2 (5 bases each). Germline V gene data show CDR1 as ENHRY and CDR2 as SYGVKD. CDR3 length: 12 amino acids.

This clonotype was counted between two and nine times. A much larger clonotype is one base distant, so this may be a read error. The rearrangement joins TRBV20-1 to TRBJ2-7, with TRBD1 matching over 11 bases. This CDR3 contains 17 residues. From germline, CDR1 is DFQATT and CDR2 SNEGSKA (reference sequence). Losses at the gene ends were 0 bases for V and 9 bases for J; bases not matched to a gene: 16. The CDR3 here is CSAREKGADRGLDGQYF. DNA of the CDR3: TGCAGTGCTAGAGAAAAGGGCGCGGACAGGGGGCTGGACGGGCAGTACTTC.

Many counts were recorded for this clonotype. The rearrangement uses TRBV9 and TRBJ1-2; a possible D gene is TRBD1 (6 bases). Germline V lookup: CDR1 SGDLS, CDR2 YYNGEE. Trimming shortened V by 5 bases and J by 2 bases, and 13 bases separated the two germline ends. The length of the CDR3 is 14 residues. CDR3 protein: CASSPLQGNYGYTF. Here the CDR3 DNA reads TGTGCCAGCAGTCCACTTCAGGGGAACTATGGCTACACCTTC.

J is TRBJ2-2 and V is TRBV19; TRBD1 matches 7 bases. The J segment lost 1 base and the V segment lost 6 bases, leaving 17 bases of the junction unmatched. Germline assignment: CDR1 LNHDA and CDR2 SQIVND (reference sequence). CDR3 length: 19 amino acids. CDR3 protein: CASRVYTQMGQLNTGELFF. Here the CDR3 DNA reads TGTGCCAGTAGGGTATATACCCAAATGGGACAGTTGAACACCGGGGAGCTGTTTTTT.

V is TRBV13 and J is TRBJ2-7; D uncertain. CDR1 and CDR2 from the germline V gene are PRHDT and FYEKMQ (reference sequence). Between the trimmed V and J ends, which lost 5 bases and 1 base, there was a span of 6 bases. This CDR3 comprises 12 residues. The CDR3 is CASSLQSYEQYF. CDR3 in DNA: TGTGCCAGCAGCCTCCAGTCCTACGAGCAGTACTTC.

This clonotype was observed at least ten times. The rearrangement uses TRBV7-9 and TRBJ2-7, with TRBD2 as a possible D gene (7 bases). The CDR3 is 15 residues long. The germline V gene has CDR1 SEHNR and CDR2 FQNEAQ (reference sequence). V was cut by 10 bases and J by 4 bases, with 23 bases left in between. The CDR3 region is CATESREGGAYEQYF. The CDR3 nucleotides read TGTGCCACGGAATCGAGGGAGGGGGGGGCGTACGAGCAGTACTTC.

V usage is TRBV7-3 and J usage is TRBJ2-3; the D gene is possibly TRBD1 (5 bases). Trimming removed 2 bases at V and 2 bases at J, with 11 bases between. CDR1 and CDR2 (germline): SGHTA, FQGTGA. This CDR3 region has 15 residues. CDR3 sequence reads: CASSLEDSNTDTQYF. The CDR3 nucleotides read TGTGCCAGCAGCTTAGAAGACAGCAACACAGATACGCAGTATTTT.

The chain has TRBV7-9 and TRBJ2-1; the D gene could be TRBD1 or TRBD2 (6 bases each). CDR1 and CDR2 from the germline V gene are SEHNR and FQNEAQ (reference sequence). Trimming left V 6 bases short and J 9 bases short, with 18 bases between. CDR3 size: 14 residues. The CDR3 spells CASSYRASVGEQFF. CDR3 bases: TGTGCCAGCAGTTACAGGGCTAGCGTGGGTGAGCAGTTCTTC.

The chain is built from TRBV19 and TRBJ2-5; the D call may be TRBD1 or TRBD2 (5 bases each). Trimming cost V 3 bases and J 6 bases, with 11 bases left between them. The germline gives CDR1 LNHDA, CDR2 SQIVND (reference sequence). The CDR3 contains 13 residues. CDR3 residues: CASSIERGQTQYF. DNA of the CDR3: TGTGCCAGTAGTATTGAGAGGGGTCAGACCCAGTACTTC. Looking up the rest from reference TRBV19 and TRBJ2-5 gives the full variable domain: DGGITQSPKYLFRKEGQNVTLSCEQNLNHDAMYWYRQDPGQGLRLIYYSQIVNDFQKGDIAEGYSVSREKKESFPLTVTSAQKNPTAFYLCASSIERGQTQYFGPGTRLLVL.

This clonotype was recorded at least ten times. The V and J genes are TRBV12-3 or TRBV12-4 and TRBJ1-1, with D unclear. The CDR3 loop spans 11 amino acids. V was pared by 3 bases and J by 13 bases, with 12 bases between. The CDR3 nucleotides read TGTGCCAGCAGTTTTTCTGGTACGGGTTTCTTT. As protein: CASSFSGTGFF.

The V gene is TRBV2, the J gene TRBJ1-3, with 7 bases that match TRBD1. This CDR3 contains 15 residues. V lost 9 bases, J lost 1 base, and 9 bases stayed unmatched. Germline CDR1 SNHLY, CDR2 FYNNEI. CDR3 sequence (DNA): TGTGCCAGTTCGACAGGGCACCCGTCTGGAAACACCATATATTTT. It codes for CASSTGHPSGNTIYF.

Comment on this clonotype: At one end, the junction sequence differs from germline, possibly due to a read error. The CDR3 nucleotides are TGTGTAAAAAGTGATTTTTCGAGGGGAGATCAGCCCCAGCATTTC. Protein product: CVKSDFSRGDQPQHF. V usage is TRBV24-1 and J usage is TRBJ1-5, with D perhaps TRBD1 (5 bases). This CDR3 region has 15 residues. In germline, CDR1 is KGHDR, CDR2 SFDVKD.

Comments on this clonotype: One junction end disagrees with the germline gene, perhaps due to a read error. The V gene is TRBV20-1, the J gene TRBJ2-3; 9 bases map to TRBD2. This CDR3 is built from 19 residues. CDR1 and CDR2 (germline): DFQATT, SNEGSKA (reference sequence). The CDR3 here is CSARDLDNSGGPITDTQYF. As DNA, the CDR3 is TGCAGTGCTAGAGACCTCGATAATAGCGGGGGCCCTATCACAGATACGCAGTACTTT.

This clonotype was counted only a few times. V gene TRBV2 combines with J gene TRBJ1-5; TRBD1 agrees at 7 bases. Germline CDR1 reads SNHLY; CDR2 reads FYNNEI. The CDR3 extends over 14 amino acids. V gave up 5 bases and J gave up 3 bases; unmatched junction bases: 4. CDR3 nucleotides: TGTGCCAGCAGTATAGACAGGGACAATCAGCCCCAGCATTTT. This sequence encodes CASSIDRDNQPQHF.

This clonotype was seen only once. The chain couples TRBV10-1 to TRBJ2-7; 9 nucleotides match TRBD2. CDR1 WNHNN and CDR2 SYGVQD come from the germline V gene (reference sequence). V lost 0 bases to trimming and J lost 6 bases; unmatched junction nucleotides: 0. The length of the CDR3 is 13 residues. DNA of the CDR3: TGCGCCAGCAGTGAGTCAGCGGGGGGCGAGCAGTACTTC. Its translation is CASSESAGGEQYF.

This clonotype was detected ten times or more. This chain links TRBV5-1 with TRBJ2-5; possible D gene TRBD1, 6 bases. There are 16 residues in the CDR3. Germline V CDR1 and CDR2: SGHRS, YFSETQ. V gave up 0 bases and J gave up 1 base, with 13 bases separating them. The CDR3 is CASSLVPGTTQETQYF. In DNA, the CDR3 is TGCGCCAGCAGCTTGGTCCCAGGGACAACCCAAGAGACCCAGTACTTC.